This T cell receptor (beta chain) was sequenced for a study of cytomegalovirus exposure and HLA in healthy donors. The study, taken as a whole, reports: Presence/absence comparisons presumed near-even sequencing depth among donors. Later on, an analysis tied approximately 17,000 TCR beta sequences to HLA alleles at 0.05 false discovery rate. When analyzed later, a missense DCLRE1C variant was found to be linked to TCR beta V- and J-gene trimming.

A word on this clone: Its antigen is still unknown.

Researchers ran the PCR with 60 Vbeta and 13 Jbeta primers. Only in-frame clones appear in the TCRdb table, and some are missing; sequencing was by immunoSEQ multiplex PCR. In all, the sample yields 96,000 or so clones. Source material: PBMCs. The TCR sequence derives from a woman aged 25 to 39 in good health and CMV-seronegative.

The CDR3 DNA sequence: TGTGCCAGCAGCCCTTGGCGGGAAGAGACCCAGTACTTC. It translates to CASSPWREETQYF. The chain recombines TRBV7-9 with TRBJ2-5; TRBD2 is a possible D gene (5 bases). This CDR3 is built from 13 residues. V was pared by 5 bases and J by 3 bases, with 10 bases between. Germline CDR1 SEHNR, CDR2 FQNEAQ (reference sequence).